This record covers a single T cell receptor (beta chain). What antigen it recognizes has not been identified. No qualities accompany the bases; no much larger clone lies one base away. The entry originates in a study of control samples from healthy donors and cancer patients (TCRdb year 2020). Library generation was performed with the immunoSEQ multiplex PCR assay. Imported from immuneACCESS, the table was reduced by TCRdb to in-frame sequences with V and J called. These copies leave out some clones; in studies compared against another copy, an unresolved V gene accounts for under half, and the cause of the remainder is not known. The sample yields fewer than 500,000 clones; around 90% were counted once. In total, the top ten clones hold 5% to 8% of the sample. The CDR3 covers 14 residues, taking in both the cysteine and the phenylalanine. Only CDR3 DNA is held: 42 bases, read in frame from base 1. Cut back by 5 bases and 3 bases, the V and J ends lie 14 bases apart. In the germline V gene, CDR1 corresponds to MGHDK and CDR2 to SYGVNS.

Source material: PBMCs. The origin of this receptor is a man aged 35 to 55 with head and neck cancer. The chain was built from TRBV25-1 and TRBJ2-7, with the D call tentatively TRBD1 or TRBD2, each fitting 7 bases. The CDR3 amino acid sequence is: CASSQGGQIYEQYF. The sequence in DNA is TGTGCCAGCAGTCAGGGGGGGCAAATCTACGAGCAGTACTTC.